This TCR beta chain was sequenced in a study of T-cell reconstitution after alpha-beta-depleted transplantation in children. Details on this clonotype: What it binds is unknown.

General study points: The study traced high day-60 TCRbeta diversity in some patients to surviving recipient T cells and thymic progenitors. At one year after transplant, newly produced T cells mostly accounted for T-cell counts and diversity. Reported findings indicate that, about two months after transplant, alpha-beta T cells came from several hundred expanded clones, which were derived from non-depleted graft cells.

The authors prepared the TCRbeta library with unique molecular identifiers. In TCRdb, the PCR reads were re-called with MiXCR into one record per CDR3 protein. This table has 250,000 or so distinct CDR3 sequences, under 9.5% appearing once. This CDR3 has 14 residues. V lost 0 bases and J lost 4, with 10 bases in between. Looked up from germline, CDR1 is SGHDT and CDR2 is YYEEEE. The specimen comprised PBMCs, mostly from graft donor cells, sampled 180 days after TCRalphabeta/CD19-depleted stem cell transplant. The sequence was obtained from a male patient aged 10-17 years who had a stem cell transplant for acute lymphoblastic leukemia, so the T cells may come from the graft donor. The chain combines TRBV5-6 with TRBJ1-1, with a weak D call TRBD1 (5 bases). The CDR3 loop is CASSLAGRATEAFF. Here the CDR3 DNA reads TGTGCCAGCAGCTTGGCAGGGAGAGCCACTGAAGCTTTCTTT.